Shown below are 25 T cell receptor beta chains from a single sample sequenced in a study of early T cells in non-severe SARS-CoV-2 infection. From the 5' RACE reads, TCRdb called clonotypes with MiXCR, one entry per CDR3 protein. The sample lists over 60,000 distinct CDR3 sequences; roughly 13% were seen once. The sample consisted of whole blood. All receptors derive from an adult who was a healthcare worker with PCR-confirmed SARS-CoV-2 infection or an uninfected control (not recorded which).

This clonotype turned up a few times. CDR3 in DNA: TGCAGCGTCTCAGACTCCTATAATTCACCCCTCCACTTT. Its translation is CSVSDSYNSPLHF. The V call is TRBV29-1, the J call TRBJ1-6, with no clear D. Between the trimmed V and J ends, which lost 6 bases and 0 bases, there was a span of 6 bases. The germline V gene has CDR1 SQVTM and CDR2 ANQGSEA. This CDR3 spans 13 amino acids. The full variable domain, in which reference TRBV29-1 and TRBJ1-6 provide the parts outside the CDR3, is SAVISQKPSRDICQRGTSLTIQCQVDSQVTMMFWYRQQPGQSLTLIATANQGSEATYESGFVIDKFPISRPNLTFSTLTVSNMSPEDSSIYLCSVSDSYNSPLHFGNGTRLTVT.

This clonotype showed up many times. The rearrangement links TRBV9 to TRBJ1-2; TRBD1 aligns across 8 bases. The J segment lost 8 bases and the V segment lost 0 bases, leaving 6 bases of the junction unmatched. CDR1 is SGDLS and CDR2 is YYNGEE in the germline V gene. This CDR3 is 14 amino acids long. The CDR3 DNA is TGTGCCAGCAGCGTAGAGGCAGGGGGCTTAGGCTACACCTTC. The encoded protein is CASSVEAGGLGYTF.

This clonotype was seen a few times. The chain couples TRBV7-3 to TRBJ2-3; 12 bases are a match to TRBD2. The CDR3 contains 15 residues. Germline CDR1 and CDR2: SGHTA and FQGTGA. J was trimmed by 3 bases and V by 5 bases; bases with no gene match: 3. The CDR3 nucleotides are TGTGCCAGCAGCGTCGGGACTAGCGGGACAGATACGCAGTATTTT. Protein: CASSVGTSGTDTQYF.

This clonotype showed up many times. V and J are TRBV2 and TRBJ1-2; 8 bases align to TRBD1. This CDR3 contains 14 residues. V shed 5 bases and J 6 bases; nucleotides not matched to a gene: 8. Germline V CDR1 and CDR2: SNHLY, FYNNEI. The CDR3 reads CASSPGGLSDGYTF. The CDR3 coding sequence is TGTGCCAGCAGTCCAGGGGGCCTCTCGGATGGCTACACCTTC. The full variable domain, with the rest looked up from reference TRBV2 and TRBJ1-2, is EPEVTQTPSHQVTQMGQEVILRCVPISNHLYFYWYRQILGQKVEFLVSFYNNEISEKSEIFDDQFSVERPDGSNFTLKIRSTKLEDSAMYFCASSPGGLSDGYTFGSGTRLTVV.

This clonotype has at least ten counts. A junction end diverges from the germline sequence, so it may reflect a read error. CDR3 DNA: TGCGCCAGCAGTTTACAGGACGGATACGGGCAGTACTTC. Its translation: CASSLQDGYGQYF. This chain links TRBV5-1 with TRBJ2-7; possible D gene TRBD1, 5 bases. Germline assignment: CDR1 SGHRS and CDR2 YFSETQ. The CDR3 runs to 13 residues.

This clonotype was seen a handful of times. The CDR3 nucleotides are TGTGCTGGGGGAGGCCCGAGCAACACCGGGGAGCTGTTTTTT. It translates to CAGGGPSNTGELFF. The rearrangement joins TRBV3-1 to TRBJ2-2; D may be TRBD2 (6 bases). CDR1 is LGHDT and CDR2 is YNNKEL in the germline V gene (reference sequence). The CDR3 is made up of 14 amino acids.

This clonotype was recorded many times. The CDR3 region has the DNA TGCGCCAGCAGCTTGGTGGGGGGCAGCTACTACGAGCAGTACTTC. Translated, it gives CASSLVGGSYYEQYF. The V call is TRBV5-1, the J call TRBJ2-7, with D perhaps matching TRBD1 or TRBD2 (6 bases each). The CDR3 covers 15 residues. CDR1 SGHRS and CDR2 YFSETQ come from the germline V gene. With 0 bases removed from V and 3 bases from J, the gap between germline ends came to 13 bases.

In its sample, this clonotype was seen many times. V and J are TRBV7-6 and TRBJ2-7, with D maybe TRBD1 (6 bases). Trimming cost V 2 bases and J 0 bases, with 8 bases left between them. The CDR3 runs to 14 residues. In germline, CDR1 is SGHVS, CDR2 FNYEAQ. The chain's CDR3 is CASSLLDSSYEQYF. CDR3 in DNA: TGTGCCAGCAGCTTATTGGACAGCTCCTACGAGCAGTACTTC.

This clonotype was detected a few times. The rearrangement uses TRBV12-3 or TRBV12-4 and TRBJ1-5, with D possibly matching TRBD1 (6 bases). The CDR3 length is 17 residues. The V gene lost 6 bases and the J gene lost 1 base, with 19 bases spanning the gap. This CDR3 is CASSPHRGGRSNQPQHF. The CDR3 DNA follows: TGTGCCAGCAGCCCACACCGCGGGGGGCGGAGCAATCAGCCCCAGCATTTT.

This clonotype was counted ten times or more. For the CDR3, the DNA is TGCAGCGTTGAAAATCAGGGGGTTGGCGAGCAGTACTTC. As protein: CSVENQGVGEQYF. The chain employs TRBV29-1 and TRBJ2-7, with TRBD1 matching 7 bases. The CDR3 sequence is 13 residues long. The germline gives CDR1 SQVTM, CDR2 ANQGSEA. With V trimmed by 2 bases and J by 6 bases, 7 bases remained unmatched.

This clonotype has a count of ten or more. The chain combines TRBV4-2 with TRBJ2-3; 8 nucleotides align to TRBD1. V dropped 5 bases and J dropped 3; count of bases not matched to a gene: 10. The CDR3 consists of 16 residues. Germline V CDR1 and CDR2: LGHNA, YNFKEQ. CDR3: CASSKPTGEGTDTQYF. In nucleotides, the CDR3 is TGTGCCAGCAGCAAGCCGACAGGGGAAGGTACAGATACGCAGTATTTT.

This chain's CDR3 is CASSLSSEQFF. The CDR3 coding sequence is TGTGCCAGCAGCCTTAGCAGTGAGCAGTTCTTC. V usage is TRBV7-2 and J usage is TRBJ2-1; no clear D gene. CDR3 length equals 11 residues. The germline V gene encodes CDR1 SGHTA and CDR2 FQGNSA. Trimming removed 5 bases at V and 9 bases at J, with 8 bases between.

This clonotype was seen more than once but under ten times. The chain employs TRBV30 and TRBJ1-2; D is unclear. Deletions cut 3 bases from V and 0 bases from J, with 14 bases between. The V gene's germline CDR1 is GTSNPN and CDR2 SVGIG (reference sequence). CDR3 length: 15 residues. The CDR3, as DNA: TGTGCCTGGAGGAGCCACGCAGGATCTAACTATGGCTACACCTTC. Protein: CAWRSHAGSNYGYTF. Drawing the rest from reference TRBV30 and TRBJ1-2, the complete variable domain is SQTIHQWPATLVQPVGSPLSLECTVEGTSNPNLYWYRQAAGRGLQLLFYSVGIGQISSEVPQNLSASRPQDRQFILSSKKLLLSDSGFYLCAWRSHAGSNYGYTFGSGTRLTVV.

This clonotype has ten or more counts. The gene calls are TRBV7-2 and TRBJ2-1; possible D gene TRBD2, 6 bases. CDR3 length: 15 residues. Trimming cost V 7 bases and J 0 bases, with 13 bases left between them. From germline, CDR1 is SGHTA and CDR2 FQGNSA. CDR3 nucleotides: TGTGCCAGCACCCCAGGGAGGAGCTCCTACAATGAGCAGTTCTTC. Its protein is CASTPGRSSYNEQFF.

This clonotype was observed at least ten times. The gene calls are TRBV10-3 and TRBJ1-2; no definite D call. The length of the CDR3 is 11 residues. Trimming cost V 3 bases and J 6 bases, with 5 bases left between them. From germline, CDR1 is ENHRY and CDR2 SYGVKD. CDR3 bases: TGTGCCATCAGTGAAACCGATGGCTACACCTTC. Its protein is CAISETDGYTF.

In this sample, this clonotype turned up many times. The CDR3 DNA sequence: TGTGCCAGCAGCAAATCCGGGACTAGCGGGGGGGCCCCGACAGATACGCAGTATTTT. The encoded protein is CASSKSGTSGGAPTDTQYF. This chain links TRBV7-2 with TRBJ2-3; 16 bases are a match to TRBD2. There are 19 residues in the CDR3. V shed 5 bases, J shed 3 bases, and the junction held 11 bases outside the gene matches. Germline CDR1 and CDR2: SGHTA and FQGNSA.

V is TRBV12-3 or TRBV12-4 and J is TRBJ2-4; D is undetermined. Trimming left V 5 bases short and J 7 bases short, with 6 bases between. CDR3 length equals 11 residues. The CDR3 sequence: CASSRGNIQYF. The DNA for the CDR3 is TGTGCCAGCAGTCGTGGTAACATTCAGTACTTC.

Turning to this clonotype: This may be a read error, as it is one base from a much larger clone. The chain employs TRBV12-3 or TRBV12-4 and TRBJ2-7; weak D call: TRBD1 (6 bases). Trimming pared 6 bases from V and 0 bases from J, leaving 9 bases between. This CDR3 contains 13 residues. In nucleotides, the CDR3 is TGTGCCAGCAGGCAGGACAGCTCCTACGAGCAGTACTTC. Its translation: CASRQDSSYEQYF.

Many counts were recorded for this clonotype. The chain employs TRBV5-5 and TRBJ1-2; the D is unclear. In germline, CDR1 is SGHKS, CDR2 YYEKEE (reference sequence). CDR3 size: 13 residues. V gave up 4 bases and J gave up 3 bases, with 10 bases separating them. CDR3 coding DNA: TGTGCCAGCAGCCTCTCCACCGACTATGGCTACACCTTC. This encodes CASSLSTDYGYTF. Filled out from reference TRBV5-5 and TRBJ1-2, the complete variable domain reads DAGVTQSPTHLIKTRGQQVTLRCSPISGHKSVSWYQQVLGQGPQFIFQYYEKEERGRGNFPDRFSARQFPNYSSELNVNALLLGDSALYLCASSLSTDYGYTFGSGTRLTVV.

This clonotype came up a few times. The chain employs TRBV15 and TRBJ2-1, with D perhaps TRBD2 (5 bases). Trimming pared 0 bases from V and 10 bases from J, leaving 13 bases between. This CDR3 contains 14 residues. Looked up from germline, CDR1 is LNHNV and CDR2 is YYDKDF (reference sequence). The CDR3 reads CATSRDRGSGEQFF. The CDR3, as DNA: TGTGCCACCAGCAGAGATCGTGGTTCGGGGGAGCAGTTCTTC.

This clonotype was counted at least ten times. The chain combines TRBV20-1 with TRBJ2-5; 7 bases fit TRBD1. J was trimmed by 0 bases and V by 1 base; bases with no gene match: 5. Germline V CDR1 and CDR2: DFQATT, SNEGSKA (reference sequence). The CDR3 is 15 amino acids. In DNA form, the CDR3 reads TGCAGTGCTAGAGCCCCCGGACAGGACCAAGAGACCCAGTACTTC. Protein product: CSARAPGQDQETQYF.

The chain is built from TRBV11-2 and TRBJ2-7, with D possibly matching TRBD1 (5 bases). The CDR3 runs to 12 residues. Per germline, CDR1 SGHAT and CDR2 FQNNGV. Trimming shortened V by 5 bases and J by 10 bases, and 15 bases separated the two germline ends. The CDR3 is CASSRTSPSQYF. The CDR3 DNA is TGTGCCAGCAGCCGGACATCCCCATCCCAGTACTTC.

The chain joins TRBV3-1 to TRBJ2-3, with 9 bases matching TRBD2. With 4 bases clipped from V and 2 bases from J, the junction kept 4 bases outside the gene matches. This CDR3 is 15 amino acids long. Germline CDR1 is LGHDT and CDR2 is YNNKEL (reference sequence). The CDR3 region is CASSPRGGITDTQYF. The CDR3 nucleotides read TGTGCCAGCAGCCCGCGGGGGGGCATCACAGATACGCAGTATTTT.

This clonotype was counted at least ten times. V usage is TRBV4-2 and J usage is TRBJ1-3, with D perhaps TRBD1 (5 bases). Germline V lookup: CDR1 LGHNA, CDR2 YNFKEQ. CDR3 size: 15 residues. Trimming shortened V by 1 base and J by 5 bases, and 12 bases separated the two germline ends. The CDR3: CASSQVRQLRNTIYF. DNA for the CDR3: TGTGCCAGCAGCCAAGTGCGACAGCTACGAAACACCATATATTTT.

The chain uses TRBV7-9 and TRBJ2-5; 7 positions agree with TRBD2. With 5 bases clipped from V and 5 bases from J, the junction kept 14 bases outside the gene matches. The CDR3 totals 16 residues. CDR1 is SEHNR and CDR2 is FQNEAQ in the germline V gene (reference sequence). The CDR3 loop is CASSAPAVSGWETQYF. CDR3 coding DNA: TGTGCCAGCAGCGCCCCTGCCGTTAGCGGGTGGGAGACCCAGTACTTC.